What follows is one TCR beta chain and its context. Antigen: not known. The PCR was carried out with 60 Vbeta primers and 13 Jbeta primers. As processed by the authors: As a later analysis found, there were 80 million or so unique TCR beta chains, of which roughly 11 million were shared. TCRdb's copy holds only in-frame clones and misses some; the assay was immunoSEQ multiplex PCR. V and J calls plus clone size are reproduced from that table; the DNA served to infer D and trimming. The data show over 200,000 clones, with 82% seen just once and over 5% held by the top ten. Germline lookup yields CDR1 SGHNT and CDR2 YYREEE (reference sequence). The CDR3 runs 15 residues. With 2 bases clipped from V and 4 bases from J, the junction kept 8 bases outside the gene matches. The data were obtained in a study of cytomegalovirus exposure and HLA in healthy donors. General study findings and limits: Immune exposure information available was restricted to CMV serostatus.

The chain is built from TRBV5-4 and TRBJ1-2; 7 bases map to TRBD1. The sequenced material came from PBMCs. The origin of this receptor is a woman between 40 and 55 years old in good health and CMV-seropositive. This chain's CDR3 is CASSFETGLSYGYTF. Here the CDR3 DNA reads TGTGCCAGCAGCTTCGAGACAGGGTTATCCTATGGCTACACCTTC.